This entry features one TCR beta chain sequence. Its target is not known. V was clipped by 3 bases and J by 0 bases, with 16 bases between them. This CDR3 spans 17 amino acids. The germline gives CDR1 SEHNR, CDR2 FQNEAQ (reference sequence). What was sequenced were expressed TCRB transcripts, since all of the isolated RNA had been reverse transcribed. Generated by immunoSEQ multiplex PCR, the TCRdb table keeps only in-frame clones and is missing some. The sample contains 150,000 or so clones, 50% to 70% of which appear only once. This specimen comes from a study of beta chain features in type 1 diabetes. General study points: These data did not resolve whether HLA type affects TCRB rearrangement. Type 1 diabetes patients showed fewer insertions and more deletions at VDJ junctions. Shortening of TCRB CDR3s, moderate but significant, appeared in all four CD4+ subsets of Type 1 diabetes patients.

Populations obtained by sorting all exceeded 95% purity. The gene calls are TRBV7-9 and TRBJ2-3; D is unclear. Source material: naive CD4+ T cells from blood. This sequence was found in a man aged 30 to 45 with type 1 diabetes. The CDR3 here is CASSFSPPISSTDTQYF. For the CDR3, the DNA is TGTGCCAGCAGCTTTAGTCCTCCGATATCTAGCACAGATACGCAGTATTTT. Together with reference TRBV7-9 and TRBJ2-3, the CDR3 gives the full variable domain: DTGVSQNPRHKITKRGQNVTFRCDPISEHNRLYWYRQTLGQGPEFLTYFQNEAQLEKSRLLSDRFSAERPKGSFSTLEIQRTEQGDSAMYLCASSFSPPISSTDTQYFGPGTRLTVL.